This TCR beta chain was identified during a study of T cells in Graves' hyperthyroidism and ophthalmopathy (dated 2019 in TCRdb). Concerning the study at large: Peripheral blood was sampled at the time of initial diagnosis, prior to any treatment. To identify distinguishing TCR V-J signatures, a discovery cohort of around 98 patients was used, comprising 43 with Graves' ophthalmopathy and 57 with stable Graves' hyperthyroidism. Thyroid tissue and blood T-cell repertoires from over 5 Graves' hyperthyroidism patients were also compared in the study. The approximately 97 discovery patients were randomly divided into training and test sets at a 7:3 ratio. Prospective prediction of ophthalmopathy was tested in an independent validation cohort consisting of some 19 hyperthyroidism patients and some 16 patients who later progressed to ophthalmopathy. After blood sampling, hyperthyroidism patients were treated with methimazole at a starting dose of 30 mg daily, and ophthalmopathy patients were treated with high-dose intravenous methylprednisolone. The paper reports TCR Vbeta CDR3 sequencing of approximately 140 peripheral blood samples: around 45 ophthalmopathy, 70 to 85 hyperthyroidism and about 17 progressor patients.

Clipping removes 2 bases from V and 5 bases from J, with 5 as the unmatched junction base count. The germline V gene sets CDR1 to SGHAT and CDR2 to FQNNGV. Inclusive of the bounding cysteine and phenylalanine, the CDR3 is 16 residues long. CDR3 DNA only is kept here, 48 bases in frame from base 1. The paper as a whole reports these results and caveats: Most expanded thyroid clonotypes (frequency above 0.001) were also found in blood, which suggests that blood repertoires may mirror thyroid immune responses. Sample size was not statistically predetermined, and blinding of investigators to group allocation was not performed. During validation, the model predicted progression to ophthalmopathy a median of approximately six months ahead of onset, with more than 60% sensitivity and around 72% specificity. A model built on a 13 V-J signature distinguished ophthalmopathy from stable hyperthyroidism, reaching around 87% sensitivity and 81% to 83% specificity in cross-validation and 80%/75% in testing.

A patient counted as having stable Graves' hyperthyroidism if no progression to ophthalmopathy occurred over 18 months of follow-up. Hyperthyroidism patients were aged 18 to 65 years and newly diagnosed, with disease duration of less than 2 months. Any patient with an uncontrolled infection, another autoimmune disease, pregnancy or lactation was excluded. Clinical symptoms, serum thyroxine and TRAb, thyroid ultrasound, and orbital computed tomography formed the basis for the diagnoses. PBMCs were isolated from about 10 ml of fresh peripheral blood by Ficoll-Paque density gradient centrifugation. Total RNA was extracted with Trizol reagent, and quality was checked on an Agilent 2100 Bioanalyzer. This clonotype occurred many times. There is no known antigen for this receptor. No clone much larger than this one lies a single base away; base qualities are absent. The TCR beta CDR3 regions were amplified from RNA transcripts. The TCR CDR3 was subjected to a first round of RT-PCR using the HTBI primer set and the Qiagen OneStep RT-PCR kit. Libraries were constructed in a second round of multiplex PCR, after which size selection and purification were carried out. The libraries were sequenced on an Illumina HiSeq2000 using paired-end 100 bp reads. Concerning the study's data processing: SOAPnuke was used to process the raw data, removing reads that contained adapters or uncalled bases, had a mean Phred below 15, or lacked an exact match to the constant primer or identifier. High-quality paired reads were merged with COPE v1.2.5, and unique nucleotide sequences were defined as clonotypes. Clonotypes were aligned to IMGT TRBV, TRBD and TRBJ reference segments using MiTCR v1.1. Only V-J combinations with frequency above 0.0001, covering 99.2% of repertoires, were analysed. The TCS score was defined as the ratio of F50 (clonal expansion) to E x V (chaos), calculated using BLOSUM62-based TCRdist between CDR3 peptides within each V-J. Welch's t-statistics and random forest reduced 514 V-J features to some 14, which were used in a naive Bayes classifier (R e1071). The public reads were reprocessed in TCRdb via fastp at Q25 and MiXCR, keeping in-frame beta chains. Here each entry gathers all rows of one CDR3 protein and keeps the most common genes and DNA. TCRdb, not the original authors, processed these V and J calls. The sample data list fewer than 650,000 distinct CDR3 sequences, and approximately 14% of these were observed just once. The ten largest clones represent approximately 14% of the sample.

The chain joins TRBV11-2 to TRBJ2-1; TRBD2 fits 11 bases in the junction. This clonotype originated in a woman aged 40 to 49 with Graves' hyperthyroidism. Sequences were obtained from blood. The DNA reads TGTGCCAGCAGCTTAATGACTAGCGGGATTAACAATGAGCAGTTCTTC. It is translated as CASSLMTSGINNEQFF.